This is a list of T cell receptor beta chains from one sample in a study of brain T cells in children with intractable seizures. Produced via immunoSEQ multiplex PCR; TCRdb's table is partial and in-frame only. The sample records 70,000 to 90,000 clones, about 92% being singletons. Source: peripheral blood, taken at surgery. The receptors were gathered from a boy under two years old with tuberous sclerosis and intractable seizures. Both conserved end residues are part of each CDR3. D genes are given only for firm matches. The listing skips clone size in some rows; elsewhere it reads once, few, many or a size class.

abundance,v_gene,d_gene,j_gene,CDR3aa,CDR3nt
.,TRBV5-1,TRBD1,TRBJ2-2,CASSLAGQGDTGELFF,TGCGCCAGCAGCTTGGCAGGACAGGGGGACACCGGGGAGCTGTTTTTT
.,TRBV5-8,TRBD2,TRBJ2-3,CASSPSLTSGRAKDTQYF,TGTGCCAGCAGCCCATCCCTGACTAGCGGGAGGGCGAAAGATACGCAGTATTTT
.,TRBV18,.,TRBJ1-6,CASSLKLPLGEEDSPLHF,TGTGCCAGCTCATTAAAATTACCGTTAGGGGAAGAGGATTCACCCCTCCACTTT
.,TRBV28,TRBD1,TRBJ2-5,CASSLFLLDRGHGETQYF,TGTGCCAGCAGTTTATTTCTACTGGACAGGGGGCACGGAGAGACCCAGTACTTC
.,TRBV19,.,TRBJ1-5,CASREGNSNQPQHF,TGTGCCAGTAGAGAGGGGAATAGCAATCAGCCCCAGCATTTT
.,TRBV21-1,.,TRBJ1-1,CASSRPTGGTEAFF,TGTGCCAGCAGCAGACCGACAGGGGGCACTGAAGCTTTCTTT
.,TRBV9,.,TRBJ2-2,CASSVAPGNTGELFF,TGTGCCAGCAGCGTAGCCCCGGGGAACACCGGGGAGCTGTTTTTT
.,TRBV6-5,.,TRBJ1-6,CASRRSSYNSPLHF,TGTGCCAGCAGACGCAGCTCCTATAATTCACCCCTCCACTTT
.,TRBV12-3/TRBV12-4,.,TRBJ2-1,CASIQDNEQFF,TGTGCCAGCATACAGGATAATGAGCAGTTCTTC
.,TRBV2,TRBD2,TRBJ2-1,CASRGTSGRHNEQFF,TGTGCCAGCAGGGGGACTAGCGGGAGACACAATGAGCAGTTCTTC
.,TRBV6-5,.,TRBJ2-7,CASRPSRMSYEQYF,TGTGCCAGCAGACCCTCCCGAATGTCCTACGAGCAGTACTTC
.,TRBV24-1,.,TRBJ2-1,CATSEEVVYNEQFF,TGTGCCACCAGCGAAGAAGTGGTCTACAATGAGCAGTTCTTC
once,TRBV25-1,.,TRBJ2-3,CASSVRGDRTSTDTQYF,TGTGCCAGCAGTGTACGGGGGGACAGGACTAGCACAGATACGCAGTATTTT
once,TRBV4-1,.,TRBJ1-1,CASSRGHMNTEAFF,TGCGCCAGCAGCAGGGGACACATGAACACTGAAGCTTTCTTT
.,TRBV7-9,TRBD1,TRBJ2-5,CASSQNGQGGPGGTQYF,TGTGCCAGCAGCCAAAATGGACAGGGGGGACCCGGGGGGACCCAGTACTTC
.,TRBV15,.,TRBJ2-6,CATSSPSRRSGANVLTF,TGTGCCACCAGCAGTCCGAGCAGGCGCTCTGGGGCCAACGTCCTGACTTTC
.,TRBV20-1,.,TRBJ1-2,CSAEINPYTF,TGCAGTGCTGAAATAAATCCCTACACCTTC
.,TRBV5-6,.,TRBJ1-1,CASSFDARRGAFF,TGTGCCAGCAGCTTCGATGCCCGCAGGGGAGCTTTCTTT
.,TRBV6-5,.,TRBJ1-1,CASLPSNRNTEAFF,TGTGCCAGCCTACCCTCCAACCGAAACACTGAAGCTTTCTTT
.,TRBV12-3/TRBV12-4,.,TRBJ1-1,CASSLWENTEAFF,TGTGCCAGCAGTTTATGGGAGAACACTGAAGCTTTCTTT
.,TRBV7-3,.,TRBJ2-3,CASSTQGTDTQYF,TGTGCCAGCAGCACTCAGGGCACAGATACGCAGTATTTT
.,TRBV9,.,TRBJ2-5,CASSVGEVSPDAETQYF,TGTGCCAGCAGCGTAGGTGAGGTCAGTCCGGATGCAGAGACCCAGTACTTC
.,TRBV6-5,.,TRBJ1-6,CASSYSERANSPLHF,TGTGCCAGCAGTTACTCCGAGAGGGCGAACTCACCCCTCCACTTT
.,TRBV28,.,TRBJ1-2,CASRPNTEWGSYGYTF,TGTGCCAGCAGGCCCAACACCGAATGGGGGTCCTATGGCTACACCTTC
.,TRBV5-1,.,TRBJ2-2,CASSTGRRANTGELFF,TGCGCCAGCAGCACCGGACGGAGAGCGAACACCGGGGAGCTGTTTTTT
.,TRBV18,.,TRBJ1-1,CASSPNGKNTEAFF,TGTGCCAGCTCACCGAACGGCAAGAACACTGAAGCTTTCTTT
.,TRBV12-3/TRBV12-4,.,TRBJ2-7,CASSSGPYEQYF,TGTGCCAGCAGTTCGGGACCTTACGAGCAGTACTTC
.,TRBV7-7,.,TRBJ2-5,CASSPRGALQETQYF,TGTGCTAGCAGCCCCAGGGGCGCCCTCCAAGAGACCCAGTACTTC
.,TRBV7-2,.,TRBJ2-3,CASSLLGFTDTQYF,TGTGCCAGCAGCTTACTCGGATTCACAGATACGCAGTATTTT
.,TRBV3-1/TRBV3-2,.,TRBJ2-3,CASSQDVGPLSSDTQYF,TGTGCCAGCAGCCAAGATGTAGGACCACTCTCGTCAGATACGCAGTATTTT
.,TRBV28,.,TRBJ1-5,CASSPGVRQPQHF,TGTGCCAGCAGTCCCGGGGTCAGGCAGCCCCAGCATTTT
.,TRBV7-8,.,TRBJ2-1,CASSFSVTASYNEQFF,TGTGCCAGCAGCTTTTCCGTGACTGCCTCCTACAATGAGCAGTTCTTC
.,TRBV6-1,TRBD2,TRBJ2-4,CASSERDSRIAGETKNIQYF,TGTGCCAGCAGTGAGAGGGACTCCAGGATAGCGGGGGAGACCAAAAACATTCAGTACTTC
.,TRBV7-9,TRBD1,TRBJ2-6,CAAPESNQGALAGANVLTF,TGTGCCGCCCCCGAATCCAACCAGGGGGCGCTTGCTGGGGCCAACGTCCTGACTTTC
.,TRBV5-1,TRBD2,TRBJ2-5,CASSLAGVAGGWQETQYF,TGCGCCAGCAGCTTGGCCGGAGTAGCGGGAGGATGGCAAGAGACCCAGTACTTC
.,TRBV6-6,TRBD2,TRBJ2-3,CAIRLIEAGGADTQYF,TGTGCCATACGTCTTATAGAAGCGGGGGGAGCAGATACGCAGTATTTT
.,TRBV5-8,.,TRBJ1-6,CASSLGTSSYNSPLHF,TGTGCCAGCAGCTTGGGAACGAGCTCCTATAATTCACCCCTCCACTTT
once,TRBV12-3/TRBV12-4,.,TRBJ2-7,CASSFNEQYF,TGTGCCAGCAGTTTCAACGAGCAGTACTTC
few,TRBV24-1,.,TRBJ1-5,CATRGTGSDPQHF,TGTGCCACCAGAGGGACCGGGTCGGACCCCCAGCATTTT
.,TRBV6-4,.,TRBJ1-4,CASSDFRGTWEKLFF,TGTGCCAGCAGTGACTTTAGGGGGACGTGGGAAAAACTGTTTTTT